The source of this T cell receptor beta chain is a study of T cells in Graves' hyperthyroidism and ophthalmopathy (dated by TCRdb to the late 2010s). In the study overall: Peripheral blood was collected at initial diagnosis, before any treatment. To identify distinguishing TCR V-J signatures, a discovery cohort of around 98 patients was used, comprising 40 to 45 with Graves' ophthalmopathy and some 57 with stable Graves' hyperthyroidism. Whether ophthalmopathy could be predicted prospectively was tested in an independent validation cohort made up of fewer than 20 hyperthyroidism patients plus 17 patients who later progressed to ophthalmopathy. The roughly 91 discovery patients were randomly divided into training and test sets at a 7:3 ratio. The study also compared thyroid tissue and blood T-cell repertoires from more than 5 Graves' hyperthyroidism patients. After sampling, hyperthyroidism patients received methimazole starting at 30 mg daily, and ophthalmopathy patients received high-dose intravenous methylprednisolone. The paper reports TCR Vbeta CDR3 sequencing of roughly 140 peripheral blood samples: 43 ophthalmopathy, over 70 hyperthyroidism and around 17 progressor patients. General study outcomes and caveats: No statistical method was used to fix the sample size in advance, and group allocation was not hidden from the investigators. In validation, the model predicted progression to ophthalmopathy with around 71% sensitivity and 72.22% specificity, a median of 6.5 months before onset. In cross-validation, a model built on a 13 V-J signature told ophthalmopathy apart from stable hyperthyroidism with less than 90% sensitivity and about 81% specificity, and in testing the same model reached 80%/75%. Most expanded thyroid clonotypes (frequency above 0.001) were also detected in blood, a finding suggesting that blood repertoires may reflect thyroid immune responses.

V drops 2 bases and J drops 0 bases, leaving 14 bases in between. Taken from cysteine to phenylalanine, the CDR3 has 17 residues. Only the CDR3 DNA stays, 51 bases, in frame from base 1. Based on the germline V gene, the CDR1 and CDR2 sequences are MNHEY and SVGAGI. There are many counts of this clonotype. Its antigen is unknown. Within one base of it there is no much larger clone, and no base qualities were kept. Hyperthyroidism patients were newly diagnosed, had a disease duration of under 2 months, and were aged 18 to 65 years. Patients with uncontrolled infections, other autoimmune diseases, pregnancy or lactation were excluded. Clinical symptoms, serum thyroxine and TRAb, thyroid ultrasound, and orbital computed tomography formed the basis for the diagnoses. Blood from progressor patients was collected at the time of first diagnosis with hyperthyroidism, before any ophthalmopathy symptoms had appeared. PBMCs were isolated from about 10 ml of fresh peripheral blood by Ficoll-Paque density gradient centrifugation. Progressor patients were initially diagnosed with Graves' hyperthyroidism and developed ophthalmopathy during follow-up. Trizol reagent was used to extract total RNA, and RNA quality was then checked on an Agilent 2100 Bioanalyzer.

The TCR beta CDR3 regions were amplified from RNA transcripts. A first-round RT-PCR of the TCR CDR3 used the HTBI primer set with the Qiagen OneStep RT-PCR kit. Libraries were constructed in a second round of multiplex PCR, after which size selection and purification were performed. Libraries were sequenced paired-end with 100 bp reads on an Illumina HiSeq2000. The paper's data handling went like this. Raw data were processed with SOAPnuke, discarding reads with adapters, uncalled bases, mean Phred below 15, or no exact constant-primer or identifier match. COPE v1.2.5 was used to merge the high-quality paired reads, and each unique nucleotide sequence was defined as a clonotype. MiTCR v1.1 was used to align clonotypes to the IMGT TRBV, TRBD and TRBJ reference segments. The analysis included only V-J combinations with a frequency above 0.0001, which together covered around 99% of the repertoires. The TCS score was defined as F50 (clonal expansion) divided by E x V (chaos), with BLOSUM62-based TCRdist calculated between CDR3 peptides within each V-J. Welch's t-statistics and random forest reduced approximately 520 V-J features to 10 to 15, which were used in a naive Bayes classifier (R e1071). TCRdb reran the public reads through fastp at Q25 and MiXCR, keeping productive beta chains. Merged by CDR3 protein, the rows form single entries marked with the most common genes and DNA. None of the V and J calls come from the authors' own analysis; TCRdb made them. For this sample the table gives about 300,000 distinct CDR3 sequences, of which 10% to 15% were detected only once. The ten largest clonotypes hold almost 8% of the sample.

The sequenced sample was blood. This receptor was obtained from a woman aged 25 to 45 with Graves' hyperthyroidism that later progressed to Graves' ophthalmopathy. The chain was built from TRBV6-5 and TRBJ1-5, with no confident D gene call. The DNA sequence follows: TGTGCCAGCAGTTACCCGCTCGAAGTTAATAGCAATCAGCCCCAGCATTTT. This translates into CASSYPLEVNSNQPQHF.